Below, one TCR beta chain is given with its context. Its antigen is undetermined. This CDR3 has 19 amino acids. The V gene lost 3 bases and the J gene lost 3 bases, with 24 bases spanning the gap. These data are taken from a study of T cell repertoires in cytomegalovirus infection. Looking at the study overall: It can be stated that public TCR beta signatures indicated CMV infection as well as a matching HLA type.

Each CDR3 protein is one row after TCRdb ran MiXCR on the reads. This sample has 750,000 to 950,000 distinct CDR3 sequences; 25% to 30% occur once, and the top ten carry less than 15%. V gene TRBV12-3 or TRBV12-4 combines with J gene TRBJ1-5, with no clear D. This receptor was taken from a human donor in good health (CMV status not recorded). Some clones in this sample may be carry-over from other donors' samples. The sample consisted of cultured CD8+ T cells from PBMCs, taken from culture after CMV antigen stimulation. The CDR3 protein is CASSFNPDPLRLNNQPQHF. In nucleotides, the CDR3 is TGTGCCAGCAGTTTCAATCCGGACCCCCTTAGGTTAAACAATCAGCCCCAGCATTTT.